One and the same sample provided the 31 T cell receptor beta chains below, sequenced in a study of T cell changes during pregnancy in multiple sclerosis. Measured with immunoSEQ multiplex PCR; TCRdb has only the in-frame clones, and not every one. The sample records about 60,000 clones, about 90% being singletons. Specimen: peripheral blood, collected in the third trimester of pregnancy. These receptors came from a female donor in good health, enrolled as a control in a pregnancy study.

The V call is TRBV5-4, the J call TRBJ1-2, with 11 positions matching TRBD1. The CDR3 sequence is 15 residues long. Germline-derived CDR1 and CDR2 are SGHNT and YYREEE (reference sequence). V gave up 3 bases and J gave up 4 bases; unmatched junction bases: 5. The DNA for the CDR3 is TGTGCCAGCAGCTCTCGGGACAGGGGGGTCTATGGCTACACCTTC. Its protein is CASSSRDRGVYGYTF. The full variable domain, completed using reference TRBV5-4 and TRBJ1-2, is ETGVTQSPTHLIKTRGQQVTLRCSSQSGHNTVSWYQQALGQGPQFIFQYYREEENGRGNFPPRFSGLQFPNYSSELNVNALELDDSALYLCASSSRDRGVYGYTFGSGTRLTVV.

This chain uses TRBV5-1 with TRBJ2-7, with 11 positions matching TRBD2. Trimming at V came to 1 base and at J to 9 bases, leaving 12 bases not matched to a gene. This CDR3 has 16 amino acids. Germline V lookup: CDR1 SGHRS, CDR2 YFSETQ. This CDR3 reads CASSLPNSGGANGQYF. The CDR3 coding sequence is TGCGCCAGCAGCTTGCCCAATAGCGGGGGGGCGAACGGGCAGTACTTC.

The genes are TRBV28 and TRBJ2-7; TRBD1 matches at 7 bases. The CDR3 consists of 18 residues. With 6 bases clipped from V and 0 bases from J, the junction kept 17 bases outside the gene matches. Looked up from germline, CDR1 is MDHEN and CDR2 is SYDVKM. The CDR3 nucleotides read TGTGCCAGCAGCCTCACCCTCATCGTGACAGGGATCTCCTACGAGCAGTACTTC. Its translation is CASSLTLIVTGISYEQYF.

A few counts support this clone. This chain links TRBV9 with TRBJ2-1; 12 positions match TRBD2. Germline lookup yields CDR1 SGDLS and CDR2 YYNGEE. V shed 4 bases, J shed 5 bases, and the junction held 7 bases outside the gene matches. This CDR3 contains 16 residues. The CDR3 DNA reads as TGTGCCAGCAGCCGCAACCTAGCGGGGGGGCACAATGAGCAGTTCTTC. Translating gives CASSRNLAGGHNEQFF.

The gene calls are TRBV18 and TRBJ2-3; 7 bases map to TRBD1. This CDR3 spans 15 amino acids. V lost 0 bases, J lost 5 bases, and 5 bases stayed unmatched. Germline V gene sequence: CDR1 KGHSH, CDR2 LQKENI. The CDR3, as DNA: TGTGCCAGCTCACCACCGGGACAGTATCAAGATACGCAGTATTTT. Translation: CASSPPGQYQDTQYF.

This clone was counted between two and nine times. The chain combines TRBV29-1 with TRBJ1-1; the D gene is possibly TRBD1 (6 bases). V lost 7 bases and J 11 bases, leaving 17 bases between the germline ends. The CDR3 is 11 amino acids. Germline values: CDR1 SQVTM, CDR2 ANQGSEA. In DNA, the CDR3 is TGCAGCGCCGAGGGAAACAGGGATGCTTTCTTT. Its translation is CSAEGNRDAFF.

This clone was seen once. J is TRBJ1-1 and V is TRBV11-2, with TRBD1 matching 8 bases. The trim removed 4 bases at V and 11 bases at J, leaving 12 bases unmatched. Germline CDR1 SGHAT, CDR2 FQNNGV. CDR3 length: 14 residues. The CDR3 protein is CASSSRAGGDGAFF. CDR3 bases: TGTGCCAGCAGCTCCAGGGCAGGGGGCGATGGGGCTTTCTTT.

This sequence joins TRBV7-2 and TRBJ1-4; D possibly corresponds to TRBD1 (5 bases). V lost 1 base to trimming and J lost 8 bases, with 17 bases between them. Germline V gives CDR1 SGHTA, CDR2 FQGNSA. The CDR3 extends over 16 amino acids. The CDR3 sequence is CASSLVGAGSWEKLFF. The CDR3, as DNA: TGTGCCAGCAGCTTAGTTGGGGCCGGGTCCTGGGAAAAACTGTTTTTT.

The chain combines TRBV5-4 with TRBJ1-4; TRBD1 agrees at 7 bases. The CDR3 has 15 residues. With V trimmed by 3 bases and J by 8 bases, 10 bases remained unmatched. Per germline, CDR1 SGHNT and CDR2 YYREEE (reference sequence). This CDR3 is CASSSKTGTDEKLFF. DNA for the CDR3: TGTGCCAGCAGCTCCAAGACAGGGACGGACGAAAAACTGTTTTTT.

V and J are TRBV30 and TRBJ1-6; TRBD1 matches 7 bases. The CDR3 extends over 14 amino acids. The germline CDR1 and CDR2 sequences are GTSNPN and SVGIG (reference sequence). V lost 6 bases, J lost 5 bases, and 7 bases stayed unmatched. As DNA, the CDR3 is TGTGCCTGCGACAGGGTGCGGGATAATTCACCCCTCCACTTT. This encodes CACDRVRDNSPLHF.

The chain employs TRBV6-6 and TRBJ2-7; 7 bases match TRBD2. This CDR3 has 15 amino acids. Germline assignment: CDR1 MNHNY and CDR2 SVGAGI (reference sequence). Germline trimming cut 5 bases from V and 2 bases from J; bases unmatched to any gene: 9. DNA for the CDR3: TGTGCCAGCAGTCTACGGGGGGAGGGCCCCTACGAGCAGTACTTC. Amino acid sequence: CASSLRGEGPYEQYF.

This clone came up once. The chain couples TRBV5-1 to TRBJ2-7; TRBD2 agrees at 8 bases. The germline CDR1 and CDR2 sequences are SGHRS and YFSETQ. The ends lost 0 bases at V and 0 bases at J; junction bases unmatched: 8. The CDR3 has 17 amino acids. The CDR3 is CASSLGYGGGSSYEQYF. CDR3 in DNA: TGCGCCAGCAGCTTGGGTTACGGCGGGGGGAGCTCCTACGAGCAGTACTTC.

This chain uses TRBV2 with TRBJ1-2; perhaps TRBD1 as D (6 bases). Per the germline V gene, CDR1 is SNHLY and CDR2 is FYNNEI. V gave up 6 bases and J gave up 4 bases, with 15 bases separating them. The CDR3 length is 14 residues. The CDR3 loop reads CASSNRAEVYGYTF. The DNA of the CDR3 is TGTGCCAGCAGCAACAGGGCAGAGGTCTATGGCTACACCTTC.

V is TRBV19 and J is TRBJ1-5; 7 positions agree with TRBD1. Germline loops: CDR1 LNHDA, CDR2 SQIVND (reference sequence). This CDR3 contains 16 residues. Trimming removed 3 bases from V and 1 base from J; junction bases left unmatched: 6. This chain's CDR3 is CASSIQTGKSNQPQHF. DNA of the CDR3: TGTGCCAGTAGTATTCAGACAGGGAAGAGCAATCAGCCCCAGCATTTT.

CDR3 in amino acids: CASSDTGRRYEQYF. CDR3 nucleotides: TGTGCCAGTAGTGACACAGGACGGAGATACGAGCAGTACTTC. The gene calls are TRBV19 and TRBJ2-7; tentatively, D is TRBD1 (5 bases). The CDR3 extends over 14 amino acids. CDR1 and CDR2 from the germline V gene are LNHDA and SQIVND (reference sequence). V was cut by 5 bases and J by 4 bases, with 15 bases left in between.

The chain employs TRBV2 and TRBJ2-2, with 9 positions matching TRBD2. The CDR3 covers 16 residues. Germline values: CDR1 SNHLY, CDR2 FYNNEI. Unmatched junction bases numbered 5, after V lost 6 bases and J lost 0 bases. CDR3 nucleotides: TGTGCCAGCAGAAAATCTAGCGGGACGAACACCGGGGAGCTGTTTTTT. Amino acid sequence: CASRKSSGTNTGELFF. The complete variable domain, with remaining parts taken from reference TRBV2 and TRBJ2-2, reads EPEVTQTPSHQVTQMGQEVILRCVPISNHLYFYWYRQILGQKVEFLVSFYNNEISEKSEIFDDQFSVERPDGSNFTLKIRSTKLEDSAMYFCASRKSSGTNTGELFFGEGSRLTVL.

This sequence joins TRBV4-1 and TRBJ1-4; D not certain. Trimming pared 4 bases from V and 3 bases from J, leaving 9 bases between. Germline V gives CDR1 MGHRA, CDR2 YSYEKL. This CDR3 region has 14 residues. As DNA, the CDR3 is TGCGCCAGCAGCCCCATGGACTCTAATGAAAAACTGTTTTTT. The encoded protein is CASSPMDSNEKLFF.

The chain couples TRBV6-4 to TRBJ2-5, with 10 bases that match TRBD2. The CDR3 totals 16 residues. J gave up 1 base and V 0 bases, and 2 bases lay outside the gene matches. The germline gives CDR1 MRHNA, CDR2 SNTAGT. CDR3 nucleotides: TGTGCCAGCAGTGACTCGGCTAGCGGGGGCCAAGAGACCCAGTACTTC. The encoded protein is CASSDSASGGQETQYF.

This sequence joins TRBV5-5 and TRBJ1-1, with TRBD1 identical over 10 bases. This CDR3 has 14 residues. CDR1 and CDR2 from the germline V gene are SGHKS and YYEKEE (reference sequence). V lost 4 bases and J lost 4; bases outside the gene matches: 4. The DNA for the CDR3 is TGTGCCAGCAGCCTACGGACAGGGGGCACTGAAGCTTTCTTT. Translated, it gives CASSLRTGGTEAFF.

This sequence joins TRBV27 and TRBJ1-1; 9 bases align to TRBD1. Germline trimming cut 8 bases from V and 4 bases from J; bases unmatched to any gene: 8. The CDR3 is 14 amino acids. Germline assignment: CDR1 MNHEY and CDR2 SMNVEV (reference sequence). The CDR3 coding sequence is TGTGCCAGCTGGCCGGGACAGGGCGGCACTGAAGCTTTCTTT. Residues: CASWPGQGGTEAFF.

This chain uses TRBV6-6 with TRBJ1-2; 9 positions agree with TRBD1. The CDR3 loop spans 13 amino acids. V shed 6 bases, J shed 4 bases, and the junction held 3 bases outside the gene matches. Germline lookup yields CDR1 MNHNY and CDR2 SVGAGI (reference sequence). DNA for the CDR3: TGTGCCAGCAGGGGACAGGGCCTCTATGGCTACACCTTC. It encodes CASRGQGLYGYTF.

The chain carries TRBV5-1 and TRBJ2-3; 9 bases are shared with TRBD1. Germline trimming cut 0 bases from V and 3 bases from J; bases unmatched to any gene: 2. Germline V gives CDR1 SGHRS, CDR2 YFSETQ. The length of the CDR3 is 15 residues. Here the CDR3 DNA reads TGCGCCAGCAGCTTGGCCGGGACAGGGACAGATACGCAGTATTTT. This translates into CASSLAGTGTDTQYF. Full variable domain (outside the CDR3, taken from reference TRBV5-1 and TRBJ2-3): KAGVTQTPRYLIKTRGQQVTLSCSPISGHRSVSWYQQTPGQGLQFLFEYFSETQRNKGNFPGRFSGRQFSNSRSEMNVSTLELGDSALYLCASSLAGTGTDTQYFGPGTRLTVL.

The table lists this clone with a count of one. The J gene is TRBJ2-3, the V gene TRBV2; tentative D call: TRBD1 (6 bases). Trimming cost V 8 bases and J 10 bases, with 16 bases left between them. The CDR3 length is 12 residues. Germline-derived CDR1 and CDR2 are SNHLY and FYNNEI. The chain's CDR3 is CASGIQGIPQYF. Here the CDR3 DNA reads TGTGCCAGCGGTATACAGGGAATCCCGCAGTATTTT.

This chain connects TRBV21-1 to TRBJ2-1; no check of the table's D call, TRBD2, against the DNA was made. TRBV21-1 is labeled a pseudogene. This CDR3 has 17 residues. The CDR3 DNA reads TGTGCCAGCAGCTGTCGTTTGCGGGAGGGCGGCCACAATGAGCAGTTCTTC. The encoded protein is CASSCRLREGGHNEQFF.

The V and J genes are TRBV19 and TRBJ1-1; TRBD1 matches at 8 bases. CDR3 length: 17 residues. J was trimmed by 0 bases and V by 4 bases; bases with no gene match: 10. CDR1 and CDR2 from the germline V gene are LNHDA and SQIVND (reference sequence). The chain's CDR3 is CASSTTGQGAMNTEAFF. As DNA, the CDR3 is TGTGCCAGTAGTACTACTGGACAGGGAGCGATGAACACTGAAGCTTTCTTT.

The chain recombines TRBV7-2 with TRBJ1-5; D gene unclear. This CDR3 is built from 13 residues. V shed 2 bases and J shed 6 bases, with 8 bases lying between them. Germline values: CDR1 SGHTA, CDR2 FQGNSA. The CDR3 sequence is CASSLTGGQPQHF. Here the CDR3 DNA reads TGTGCCAGCAGCTTAACTGGAGGTCAGCCCCAGCATTTT.

The CDR3 is CASSSIDRVNYGYTF. The CDR3 region has the DNA TGTGCCAGCAGCTCCATCGACAGGGTAAACTATGGCTACACCTTC. This chain uses TRBV11-2 with TRBJ1-2, with 7 bases matching TRBD1. This CDR3 is 15 amino acids long. The V gene's germline CDR1 is SGHAT and CDR2 FQNNGV. V lost 4 bases, J lost 2 bases, and 7 bases stayed unmatched. The whole variable domain, remainder taken from reference TRBV11-2 and TRBJ1-2, is EAGVAQSPRYKIIEKRQSVAFWCNPISGHATLYWYQQILGQGPKLLIQFQNNGVVDDSQLPKDRFSAERLKGVDSTLKIQPAKLEDSAVYLCASSSIDRVNYGYTFGSGTRLTVV.

This chain connects TRBV29-1 to TRBJ1-3; no definite D call. V dropped 6 bases and J dropped 1 base, with 7 bases sitting between them. CDR3 size: 12 residues. CDR1 and CDR2 (germline): SQVTM, ANQGSEA. CDR3: CSVGQSGNTIYF. The CDR3 bases are TGCAGCGTGGGCCAGTCTGGAAACACCATATATTTT.

The rearrangement uses TRBV6-1 and TRBJ2-7; weak D call: TRBD2 (6 bases). Germline values: CDR1 MNHNS, CDR2 SASEGT. The CDR3 has 13 residues. The V gene lost 6 bases and the J gene lost 3 bases, with 12 bases spanning the gap. The CDR3 DNA reads as TGTGCCAGCAGGCGGGACGGAGGCTACGAGCAGTACTTC. Translation gives CASRRDGGYEQYF.

The table lists this clone with a count of one. The rearrangement joins TRBV4-1 to TRBJ1-2; 10 positions agree with TRBD1. Germline loops: CDR1 MGHRA, CDR2 YSYEKL. The CDR3 extends over 16 amino acids. The trim removed 3 bases at V and 6 bases at J, leaving 10 bases unmatched. CDR3 coding DNA: TGCGCCAGCAGCCAGGGGGACAGGGGTCGAGGGGATGGCTACACCTTC. Amino acid sequence: CASSQGDRGRGDGYTF.

This chain uses TRBV5-1 with TRBJ1-2; the match to TRBD1 covers 8 bases. The V segment lost 2 bases and the J segment 5 bases; nucleotides outside the gene matches: 11. The CDR3 covers 16 residues. Germline V gene data show CDR1 as SGHRS and CDR2 as YFSETQ. This CDR3 reads CASSLDGQGVLYGYTF. For the CDR3, the DNA is TGCGCCAGCAGCTTAGACGGACAGGGCGTACTGTATGGCTACACCTTC.